The TCR beta chain described here comes from a study of shared clonotypes between healthy human individuals (dated by TCRdb to the early 2020s). Context from the whole study: The cohort comprised a couple of women and a few men aged 18 to 49 years. To estimate repertoire size and how much clonotype sharing occurs between individuals, the study deeply sequenced the blood TCR repertoires of five healthy adults. For each donor, CD4 naive and CD4 memory were each run on three plates, CD8 naive on two plates, and CD8 memory on one plate. Each donor's leukapheresis produced roughly between roughly 0.94 and 9.5 billion PBMCs. To increase sequencing depth and limit assay-specific biases, TCR repertoire library preparation and sequencing were carried out by different laboratories using diverse techniques.

The study at large found these results: Roughly 5.2% of naive CD4, roughly 3.5% of naive CD8, 2.3% of memory CD4, and over 0.35% of memory CD8 clonotypes were shared across several donors. Only blood was sampled, and tissue TCR repertoires likely differ from those in blood. Even with the large sequencing depth, rarefaction of the sorted-subset datasets indicated that sequencing was incomplete. Pairwise subsampling indicated that sequencing depth was expected to affect the degree of clonotype sharing among donors. Naive subsets generally had larger estimated clonotype richness than memory subsets did. Because the study included a small number of donors, the genetic and exposure-history diversity represented was limited. Clonotypes shared by all four sorted-subset donors showed higher generation probabilities than non-shared clonotypes.

Using the deep immunoSEQ assay, TCR CDR3 regions were amplified from genomic DNA by multiplex PCR. Genomic DNA extracted from each cell subset was distributed evenly over all wells of several immunoSEQ 96-well plates, and each plate served as one replicate. For sorted subsets, each replicate PCR was loaded with approximately 200 ng genomic DNA, equivalent to about 33,000 T cell genomes. Purified libraries were quantified with a Qubit 3.0 fluorometer, sized on a Bioanalyzer 2100, and re-quantified with the KAPA Library Quantification kit. Every immunoSEQ 96-well plate was sequenced on a dedicated single-read 150-cycle Illumina NextSeq 550 flow cell. As for how the authors treated the data: Because only junctional sequences without quality scores were contained in the immunoSEQ output, filtering matching that applied to full-length reads could not be performed. To assign V/J genes and CDR3, sequences were annotated using PyIR, a Python wrapper for IgBLAST v1.9, with IMGT germline references. Reads were removed for weak V/J assignments (E-value above 1e-6), missing CDR3, stop codons, out-of-frame junctions, or ambiguous translated residues. V3J clonotypes were defined by identical inferred V gene, J gene, and CDR3 amino acid sequence. To compute the percentage overlap between repertoires, the number of shared unique clonotypes was divided by the size of the smaller repertoire. Repertoire richness was assessed with RTK rarefaction, the Chao1 estimator, and Recon v2.1 estimates of unobserved clonotypes. OLGA was used to compute generation probabilities for all TCRbeta clonotypes that the gDNA method yielded from a few donors. TCRdb mirrors the immuneACCESS table, restricted to in-frame sequences. Some clones are absent from its copies; in checked studies, under half trace to an unresolved V gene, and the reason for the others is unknown. The DNA was the basis for D and trimming; V, J and clone size are from that table. The sample includes about 2.3 million clones, with more than 80% observed a single time. The top ten constitute approximately 0.4% of the sample.

Healthy HIV-negative adults with no recently reported acute infections or vaccinations were included as donors. Every donor was a Caucasian adult residing in Nashville, Tennessee, USA. CD4+ T cells were enriched by magnetic negative selection; naive cells were then positively selected on CD45RA, and the negative fraction formed the memory subset. Blood was obtained by leukapheresis, after which PBMCs were separated by Ficoll-Histopaque density gradient centrifugation and cryopreserved in liquid nitrogen vapor phase. Analytical flow cytometry was used to check the purity and quantity of each magnetically sorted T cell population. From each sorted fraction, genomic DNA was isolated and quantified by UV absorbance on a Nanodrop 2000c. This clone was seen only once. Its antigen is unknown. The input lacks base qualities; no much larger clone sits a single base away. Other DNA sequences in the sample encode the same CDR3.

The CDR3 starts with the cysteine, ends with the phenylalanine, and has 12 residues. The DNA shown is the 36-base CDR3, in frame from base 1. As encoded in the germline V gene, CDR1 is KGHSH while CDR2 is LQKENI. V and J lose 1 base and 6 bases, and a span of 6 bases separates them. Recombination joined TRBV18 with TRBJ1-1; the D gene cannot be named for sure. Specimen: naive CD4+ T cells from PBMCs. The cell subset or site label on this specimen signifies: CD45RA+ positively selected. The receptor was derived from a young man in good health. Some clones in this sample may be carry-over from other donors' samples. In nucleotide form, the sequence is TGTGCCAGCTCACCACGAAGCGCTGAAGCTTTCTTT. This sequence encodes CASSPRSAEAFF.